Listed here is a single T cell receptor beta chain. Authors' data handling: Estimates of nucleated cell counts were drawn from the amplification of reference gene primers. The protocol was immunoSEQ multiplex PCR, while the TCRdb copy is restricted to in-frame clones and leaves out a portion. D and trimming come from the DNA, and the V and J calls and clone size come from that table. The profile shows over 200,000 clones, 75% to 90% of them singletons. The sample comes from a study of blood T cell repertoires in COVID-19. Study at large: PBMCs, B-cell-depleted T cells, or T cells were the source of the cDNA or gDNA that made up the material.

CDR1 is SNHLY, CDR2 FYNNEI, per germline. Deletions cut 2 bases from V and 0 bases from J, with 11 bases between. CDR3 size: 16 residues. The chain carries TRBV2 and TRBJ1-5; D is possibly TRBD1 (6 bases). The sequenced sample consisted of peripheral blood. The clonotype comes from a human donor in a cohort sampled during active COVID-19. The CDR3 is CASSERTVYSNQPQHF. The CDR3 DNA follows: TGTGCCAGCAGTGAAAGGACAGTTTATAGCAATCAGCCCCAGCATTTT.